The clone carrying this TCR beta chain was observed a handful of times. No antigen is known for it. CD45RO-negative CD8 cells positively selected for CCR7 made up the naive population, which excluded terminally differentiated effector memory CD45RA+ cells. This sample was taken from a study of shared clonotypes between healthy human individuals. Study outcomes and limitations: Though the depth was large, rarefaction showed that sorted-subset sequencing was incomplete. It was the few donors that limited the genetic and exposure-history diversity represented. Clonotypes shared by all four donors outscored non-shared clonotypes in generation probability.

Authors' methods: ImmunoSEQ yielded junction-only sequences lacking quality scores, so filtering differed. Sequencing used immunoSEQ multiplex PCR; TCRdb keeps in-frame clones, though not all of them. V and J calls and clone size come straight from that table; D and trimming were deduced from the DNA. There are around 600,000 clones in the sample; 85% to 95% occur only once, and around 0.12% lies in the top ten. CDR1 SNHLY and CDR2 FYNNEI come from the germline V gene. The CDR3 loop spans 11 amino acids. V was pared by 6 bases and J by 2 bases, with 5 bases between. The chain recombines TRBV2 with TRBJ2-7; D remains unclear. The sequenced material came from naive CD8+ T cells sorted from blood. This receptor was obtained from a woman aged 25 to 39 in good health. CDR3 in amino acids: CASRAAYEQYF. The CDR3 DNA reads TGTGCCAGCAGGGCAGCCTACGAGCAGTACTTC.